This passage covers 19 T cell receptor beta chains from one sample sequenced in a study of cytomegalovirus exposure and HLA in healthy donors. The PCR made use of 60 Vbeta and 13 Jbeta primers. Here immunoSEQ multiplex PCR was the method, and the copy in TCRdb shows in-frame clones only, minus some. Recorded for this sample: approximately 120,000 clones. Sequences were obtained from PBMCs. These TCRs come from a man aged 40-49 years in good health and CMV-seronegative.

V gene TRBV19 combines with J gene TRBJ2-3; weak D call: TRBD1 (7 bases). V lost 7 bases to trimming and J lost 4 bases, with 15 bases between them. Germline V CDR1 and CDR2: LNHDA, SQIVND (reference sequence). This CDR3 region has 14 residues. The CDR3 nucleotides are TGTGCCAGTACGGAGGGGGCGGTGGCAGATACGCAGTATTTT. The encoded protein is CASTEGAVADTQYF.

CDR3 sequence: CASSLLSNQPQHF. CDR3 coding DNA: TGTGCCAGCAGCTTACTTAGCAATCAGCCCCAGCATTTT. J is TRBJ1-5 and V is TRBV11-2, with D unresolved. Germline V gene data show CDR1 as SGHAT and CDR2 as FQNNGV. The CDR3 spans 13 residues. V was trimmed by 2 bases and J by 0 bases, leaving 2 bases between them.

The CDR3 sequence is CASSTDRGGGLSDTDTQYF. The DNA for the CDR3 is TGTGCCAGCAGTACCGACAGGGGCGGTGGACTATCAGACACAGATACGCAGTATTTT. The rearrangement links TRBV28 to TRBJ2-3; TRBD1 agrees at 8 bases. The V gene's germline CDR1 is MDHEN and CDR2 SYDVKM. The CDR3 is made up of 19 amino acids. J was trimmed by 2 bases and V by 5 bases; bases with no gene match: 18.

This sequence joins TRBV6-1 and TRBJ2-5; D is perhaps TRBD1 (5 bases). The ends were cut back, 6 bases at V and 5 bases at J, with 19 bases in the middle. Germline V gene lookup returns CDR1 MNHNS and CDR2 SASEGT. The CDR3 is 15 residues long. CDR3 nucleotide sequence: TGTGCCAGCAGCGATACGGGCCAGGGAAGGGAGACCCAGTACTTC. Its protein is CASSDTGQGRETQYF.

The chain joins TRBV30 to TRBJ2-7; D gene uncertain. The CDR3 consists of 12 residues. In germline, CDR1 is GTSNPN, CDR2 SVGIG (reference sequence). The ends were cut back, 0 bases at V and 6 bases at J, with 9 bases in the middle. CDR3 region: CAWSVARGEQYF. The CDR3 bases are TGTGCCTGGAGTGTAGCGAGAGGCGAGCAGTACTTC.

This chain joins TRBV6-5 and TRBJ1-5, with 7 bases aligning to TRBD1. CDR3 size: 15 residues. V lost 6 bases to trimming and J lost 2 bases; unmatched junction nucleotides: 7. Germline V CDR1 and CDR2: MNHEY, SVGAGI. Here the CDR3 DNA reads TGTGCCAGCAGACAGGGGCGTCTCGGCAATCAGCCCCAGCATTTT. Protein product: CASRQGRLGNQPQHF.

The rearrangement uses TRBV7-6 and TRBJ2-7; tentative D call: TRBD2 (5 bases). CDR1 is SGHVS and CDR2 is FNYEAQ in the germline V gene. V shed 0 bases and J shed 6 bases, with 12 bases lying between them. This CDR3 spans 14 amino acids. The CDR3 region has the DNA TGTGCCAGCAGCTTAGCGGAGTCGGGGAGCGAGCAGTACTTC. Translated, it gives CASSLAESGSEQYF.

This chain uses TRBV4-2 with TRBJ2-1; 10 positions match TRBD2. This CDR3 has 15 residues. Germline-derived CDR1 and CDR2 are LGHNA and YNFKEQ. Trimming at V came to 1 base and at J to 7 bases, leaving 4 bases not matched to a gene. CDR3 loop: CASSQVSAGGNEQFF. The CDR3 bases are TGTGCCAGCAGCCAAGTCTCAGCGGGAGGGAATGAGCAGTTCTTC.

The chain joins TRBV6-4 to TRBJ2-1, with D perhaps TRBD1 (6 bases). Germline assignment: CDR1 MRHNA and CDR2 SNTAGT. V dropped 6 bases and J dropped 5 bases, with 11 bases sitting between them. The CDR3 has 13 amino acids. CDR3 protein: CASSRQVDNEQFF. Written as DNA, the CDR3 is TGTGCCAGCAGCCGACAGGTGGACAATGAGCAGTTCTTC.

This sequence joins TRBV5-1 and TRBJ2-3; 7 positions agree with TRBD1. Germline CDR1 is SGHRS and CDR2 is YFSETQ. V was pared by 2 bases and J by 1 base, with 7 bases of the junction left unmatched. CDR3 length equals 16 residues. The CDR3 nucleotides are TGCGCCAGCAGCTTATACGACAGGGTGGGCACAGATACGCAGTATTTT. This translates into CASSLYDRVGTDTQYF. The full variable domain, completed using reference TRBV5-1 and TRBJ2-3, is KAGVTQTPRYLIKTRGQQVTLSCSPISGHRSVSWYQQTPGQGLQFLFEYFSETQRNKGNFPGRFSGRQFSNSRSEMNVSTLELGDSALYLCASSLYDRVGTDTQYFGPGTRLTVL.

The rearrangement joins TRBV6-5 to TRBJ1-1, with D possibly being TRBD1 (5 bases). Per germline, CDR1 MNHEY and CDR2 SVGAGI. Trimming pared 10 bases from V and 4 bases from J, leaving 16 bases between. The CDR3 is 13 residues long. The DNA of the CDR3 is TGTGCCACCAGCCCAGGGTTCAGCACTGAAGCTTTCTTT. Amino acid sequence: CATSPGFSTEAFF.

The chain couples TRBV5-8 to TRBJ2-5; D is unresolved. Germline lookup yields CDR1 SGHTS and CDR2 YDEGEE. Between the trimmed V and J ends, which lost 5 bases and 3 bases, there was a span of 5 bases. The CDR3 extends over 11 amino acids. In DNA form, the CDR3 reads TGTGCCAGCAGGATAGAAGAGACCCAGTACTTC. It yields the protein CASRIEETQYF.

V is TRBV6-5 and J is TRBJ1-3; no firm D call. Per germline, CDR1 MNHEY and CDR2 SVGAGI. Trimming removed 2 bases at V and 0 bases at J, with 11 bases between. CDR3 length: 16 residues. The chain's CDR3 is CASSYRPGRSGNTIYF. The CDR3 nucleotides read TGTGCCAGCAGTTACCGTCCAGGTCGCTCTGGAAACACCATATATTTT.

The chain couples TRBV27 to TRBJ2-2, with TRBD2 as a possible D gene (5 bases). Between the trimmed V and J ends, which lost 6 bases and 7 bases, there was a span of 12 bases. Germline lookup yields CDR1 MNHEY and CDR2 SMNVEV (reference sequence). The CDR3 is 13 amino acids. The CDR3 is CASSGLSLGELFF. The CDR3 region has the DNA TGTGCCAGCAGCGGACTTAGCCTCGGGGAGCTGTTTTTT.

CDR3 DNA sequence: TGTGCCAGCAGCTTAGATGGGAGAGGGGGGGAAGAGACCCAGTACTTC. As protein: CASSLDGRGGEETQYF. The gene calls are TRBV11-3 and TRBJ2-5, with D possibly matching TRBD2 (7 bases). Trimming took 0 bases from V and 3 from J, leaving 14 bases between them. Germline CDR1 SGHNT, CDR2 YENEEA. The CDR3 has 16 amino acids.

The CDR3 region is CASRSTSGRAEQYF. CDR3 coding DNA: TGCGCCAGCAGGTCGACTAGCGGGAGGGCGGAGCAGTACTTC. The V call is TRBV5-1, the J call TRBJ2-5; the match to TRBD2 covers 14 bases. Trimming took 5 bases from V and 11 from J; bases not matched to a gene: 8. This CDR3 is 14 amino acids long. Germline CDR1 is SGHRS and CDR2 is YFSETQ.

The rearrangement links TRBV7-9 to TRBJ2-3, with TRBD1 matching 7 bases. Germline CDR1 reads SEHNR; CDR2 reads FQNEAQ (reference sequence). Losses at the gene ends were 3 bases for V and 4 bases for J; bases not matched to a gene: 7. The CDR3 contains 15 residues. CDR3 DNA: TGTGCCAGCAGCTTGGGGGACAGATCGGCAGATACGCAGTATTTT. This codes for CASSLGDRSADTQYF.

The J gene is TRBJ2-7, the V gene TRBV5-6, with TRBD2 matching over 7 bases. Germline V gives CDR1 SGHDT, CDR2 YYEEEE. The J segment lost 0 bases and the V segment lost 3 bases, leaving 6 bases of the junction unmatched. The CDR3 spans 15 residues. The chain's CDR3 is CASSSGLGSSYEQYF. CDR3 DNA: TGTGCCAGCAGCTCCGGACTAGGGAGCTCCTACGAGCAGTACTTC.

This chain joins TRBV7-2 and TRBJ2-7; tentatively, D is TRBD2 (6 bases). CDR3 length equals 13 residues. Trimming removed 2 bases at V and 3 bases at J, with 8 bases between. CDR1 and CDR2 from the germline V gene are SGHTA and FQGNSA. The DNA for the CDR3 is TGTGCCAGCAGCTTAATCGGGAGCTACGAGCAGTACTTC. Translation: CASSLIGSYEQYF.